The 17 T cell receptor beta chains below all came from one sample that was sequenced in a study of PD-L1 blockade in urothelial cancer. Time point specified: pretreatment peripheral blood. Assay: immunoSEQ multiplex PCR; the TCRdb copy retains only in-frame clones and omits some. The sample contains tens of thousands of clones, roughly nine tenths of which appear only once. The input for sequencing was PBMCs, taken around atezolizumab (anti-PD-L1) treatment. The receptor set was obtained from a woman at least 80 years old with urothelial cancer.

The V call is TRBV19, the J call TRBJ1-5, with D possibly TRBD1 on 5 matching bases. V lost 5 bases and J lost 4, with 12 bases in between. This CDR3 is built from 14 residues. Germline V CDR1 and CDR2: LNHDA, SQIVND (reference sequence). CDR3 DNA sequence: TGTGCCAGTAGTCCCACTGACAGAAATCAGCCCCAGCATTTT. It codes for CASSPTDRNQPQHF. The variable domain in full, completed from reference TRBV19 and TRBJ1-5, reads DGGITQSPKYLFRKEGQNVTLSCEQNLNHDAMYWYRQDPGQGLRLIYYSQIVNDFQKGDIAEGYSVSREKKESFPLTVTSAQKNPTAFYLCASSPTDRNQPQHFGDGTRLSIL.

This chain uses TRBV9 with TRBJ1-3; D unresolved. The V end lost 3 bases, the J end lost 4 bases, and 8 bases lay between the germline ends. The CDR3 spans 13 residues. Germline CDR1 SGDLS, CDR2 YYNGEE. The DNA of the CDR3 is TGTGCCAGCAGCGAAGGCGGAGGAAACACCATATATTTT. This codes for CASSEGGGNTIYF.

The genes are TRBV28 and TRBJ1-2; D is unclear. This CDR3 spans 15 amino acids. Germline CDR1 MDHEN, CDR2 SYDVKM. V was cut by 3 bases and J by 4 bases, with 15 bases left in between. The CDR3 sequence: CASSFRGTALYGYTF. CDR3 nucleotides: TGTGCCAGCAGTTTCCGCGGCACTGCCCTCTATGGCTACACCTTC.

This clone was detected only once. V usage is TRBV18 and J usage is TRBJ1-2; D gene unclear. Germline V lookup: CDR1 KGHSH, CDR2 LQKENI. This CDR3 contains 13 residues. Trimming stripped 5 bases from V and 2 bases from J, with 9 bases between. The CDR3 region has the DNA TGTGCCAGCTCAATTCAGCGGAACTATGGCTACACCTTC. Translating gives CASSIQRNYGYTF. The full variable domain, rest sourced from reference TRBV18 and TRBJ1-2, is NAGVMQNPRHLVRRRGQEARLRCSPMKGHSHVYWYRQLPEEGLKFMVYLQKENIIDESGMPKERFSAEFPKEGPSILRIQQVVRGDSAAYFCASSIQRNYGYTFGSGTRLTVV.

The genes are TRBV7-9 and TRBJ1-4; 9 positions agree with TRBD1. CDR1 and CDR2 from the germline V gene are SEHNR and FQNEAQ (reference sequence). V lost 4 bases, J lost 6 bases, and 3 bases stayed unmatched. The CDR3 consists of 14 residues. CDR3 in DNA: TGTGCCAGCAGCTCGGGGGACAGGGATGAAAAACTGTTTTTT. Its protein is CASSSGDRDEKLFF. The complete variable domain, with remaining parts taken from reference TRBV7-9 and TRBJ1-4, reads DTGVSQNPRHKITKRGQNVTFRCDPISEHNRLYWYRQTLGQGPEFLTYFQNEAQLEKSRLLSDRFSAERPKGSFSTLEIQRTEQGDSAMYLCASSSGDRDEKLFFGSGTQLSVL.

This chain uses TRBV9 with TRBJ2-7; 8 nucleotides line up with TRBD1. The CDR3 has 14 amino acids. The trim removed 3 bases at V and 2 bases at J, leaving 4 bases unmatched. Germline V gives CDR1 SGDLS, CDR2 YYNGEE. The chain's CDR3 is CASSAVDRAYEQYF. CDR3 DNA sequence: TGTGCCAGCAGCGCCGTGGACAGGGCCTACGAGCAGTACTTC.

The chain joins TRBV5-4 to TRBJ2-2, with TRBD1 matching 9 bases. CDR1 is SGHNT and CDR2 is YYREEE in the germline V gene (reference sequence). The CDR3 has 15 residues. The trim removed 4 bases at V and 4 bases at J, leaving 5 bases unmatched. In DNA form, the CDR3 reads TGTGCCAGCAGCCGGGGACAGGGCGGCACCGGGGAGCTGTTTTTT. This gives the protein CASSRGQGGTGELFF.

J is TRBJ2-5 and V is TRBV28, with TRBD2 matching over 12 bases. The trim removed 6 bases at V and 0 bases at J, leaving 5 bases unmatched. The germline CDR1 and CDR2 sequences are MDHEN and SYDVKM. CDR3 length: 16 residues. The DNA of the CDR3 is TGTGCCAGCAGCGGACTAGCGGGAAAGTACCAAGAGACCCAGTACTTC. Translating gives CASSGLAGKYQETQYF.

V and J are TRBV27 and TRBJ2-1; D is possibly TRBD2 (5 bases). The CDR3 has 15 amino acids. Germline assignment: CDR1 MNHEY and CDR2 SMNVEV (reference sequence). The ends were cut back, 6 bases at V and 2 bases at J, with 14 bases in the middle. The CDR3 nucleotides read TGTGCCAGCAGCACCCCCGCCGGGGCCTACAATGAGCAGTTCTTC. Translation: CASSTPAGAYNEQFF.

This chain links TRBV15 with TRBJ2-2; 7 positions agree with TRBD2. From germline, CDR1 is LNHNV and CDR2 YYDKDF (reference sequence). The CDR3 is 15 residues long. Trimming cost V 1 base and J 4 bases; bases outside gene matches: 3. CDR3 sequence reads: CATSRGGRATGELFF. Here the CDR3 DNA reads TGTGCCACCAGCAGAGGCGGGAGAGCCACCGGGGAGCTGTTTTTT.

CDR3 sequence: CAWSVIGGADTQYF. In DNA, the CDR3 is TGTGCCTGGAGTGTAATAGGGGGCGCAGATACGCAGTATTTT. The chain employs TRBV30 and TRBJ2-3, with 7 bases identical to TRBD1. Germline V CDR1 and CDR2: GTSNPN, SVGIG (reference sequence). Losses at the gene ends were 0 bases for V and 4 bases for J; bases not matched to a gene: 4. The CDR3 covers 14 residues.

The chain combines TRBV6-1 with TRBJ1-1, with D possibly being TRBD1 (6 bases). V was shortened by 4 bases and J by 6 bases, with 18 bases between the two germline ends. Germline V gene lookup returns CDR1 MNHNS and CDR2 SASEGT. The CDR3 totals 15 residues. The CDR3 spells CASSARRGFYPEAFF. CDR3 DNA: TGTGCCAGCAGTGCACGCAGGGGTTTCTACCCTGAAGCTTTCTTT.

The V and J genes are TRBV5-1 and TRBJ2-7; perhaps TRBD1 as D (6 bases). The CDR3 length is 14 residues. CDR1 and CDR2 (germline): SGHRS, YFSETQ. Between the trimmed V and J ends, which lost 4 bases and 2 bases, there was a span of 13 bases. CDR3 DNA sequence: TGCGCCAGCAGCCCACGGGACACCACCTACGAGCAGTACTTC. It is translated as CASSPRDTTYEQYF.

The chain is built from TRBV11-3 and TRBJ2-1; TRBD2 agrees at 7 bases. With V trimmed by 0 bases and J by 9 bases, 5 bases remained unmatched. The CDR3 runs 14 residues. Per the germline V gene, CDR1 is SGHNT and CDR2 is YENEEA. CDR3: CASSLEAGEFEQFF. CDR3 nucleotide sequence: TGTGCCAGCAGCTTAGAGGCGGGAGAGTTTGAGCAGTTCTTC.

This chain uses TRBV28 with TRBJ1-4; D is perhaps TRBD1 (5 bases). The CDR3 extends over 13 amino acids. Per the germline V gene, CDR1 is MDHEN and CDR2 is SYDVKM. V was shortened by 8 bases and J by 4 bases, with 11 bases between the two germline ends. This CDR3 is CASRDSRNEKLFF. The CDR3 bases are TGTGCCAGCCGGGACTCTCGTAATGAAAAACTGTTTTTT.

The chain recombines TRBV7-9 with TRBJ2-2, with unresolved D. Germline lookup yields CDR1 SEHNR and CDR2 FQNEAQ (reference sequence). V was clipped by 3 bases and J by 2 bases, with 7 bases between them. This CDR3 is built from 14 residues. DNA of the CDR3: TGTGCCAGCAGCTTGAATAGTAACACCGGGGAGCTGTTTTTT. Amino acids: CASSLNSNTGELFF.

The V gene is TRBV7-9, the J gene TRBJ1-2; D is possibly TRBD1 (6 bases). Germline V gene data show CDR1 as SEHNR and CDR2 as FQNEAQ (reference sequence). CDR3 length: 15 amino acids. V was trimmed by 1 base and J by 3 bases, leaving 12 bases between them. This CDR3 reads CASSLGRGADYGYTF. CDR3 coding DNA: TGTGCCAGCAGCTTAGGGCGGGGGGCCGACTATGGCTACACCTTC.